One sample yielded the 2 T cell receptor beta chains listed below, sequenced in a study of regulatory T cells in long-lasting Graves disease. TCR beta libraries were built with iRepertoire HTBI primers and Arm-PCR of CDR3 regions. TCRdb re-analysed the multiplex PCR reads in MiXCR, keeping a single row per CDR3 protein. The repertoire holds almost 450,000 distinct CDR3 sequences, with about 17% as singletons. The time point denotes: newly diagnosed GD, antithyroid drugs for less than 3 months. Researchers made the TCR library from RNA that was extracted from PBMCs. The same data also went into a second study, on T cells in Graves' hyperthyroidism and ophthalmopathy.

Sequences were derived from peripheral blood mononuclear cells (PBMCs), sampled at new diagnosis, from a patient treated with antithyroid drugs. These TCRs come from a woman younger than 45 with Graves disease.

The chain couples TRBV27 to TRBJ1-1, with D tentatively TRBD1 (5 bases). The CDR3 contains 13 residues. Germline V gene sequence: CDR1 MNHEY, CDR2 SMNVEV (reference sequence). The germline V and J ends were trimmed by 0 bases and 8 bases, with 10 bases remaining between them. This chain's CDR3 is CASSLSGPGEAFF. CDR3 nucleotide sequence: TGTGCCAGCAGTTTATCGGGGCCAGGGGAAGCTTTCTTT.

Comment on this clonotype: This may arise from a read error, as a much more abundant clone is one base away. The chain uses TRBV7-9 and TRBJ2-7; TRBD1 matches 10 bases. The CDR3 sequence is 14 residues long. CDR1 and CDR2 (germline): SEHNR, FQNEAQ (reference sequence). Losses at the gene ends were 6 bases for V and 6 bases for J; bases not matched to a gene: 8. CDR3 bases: TGTGCCAGCAGGGACCGGGACAGGGGTCGCGAGCAGTACTTC. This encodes CASRDRDRGREQYF.